This T cell receptor beta chain stems from a study of cytomegalovirus exposure and HLA in healthy donors. Study-level results: As a later analysis showed, a missense DCLRE1C variant was linked to trimming of TCR beta V- and J-genes. Later, an analysis found that common viral pathogens appeared to be linked with several of the most significant clusters. Reported performance of the classifier showed diagnosis of cytomegalovirus status with high specificity and sensitivity.

Per the germline V gene, CDR1 is MNHEY and CDR2 is SMNVEV (reference sequence). This CDR3 comprises 15 residues. V lost 3 bases to trimming and J lost 10 bases, with 21 bases between them. About this clone itself: Its antigen remains unidentified.

It was with 60 Vbeta and 13 Jbeta primers that the PCR ran. Clones were read by immunoSEQ multiplex PCR, and TCRdb kept only the in-frame ones, dropping some. The top ten clones hold around 1% of a sample with a few hundred thousand clones, around 88% of them seen once. The sequenced sample was PBMCs. This sequence joins TRBV27 and TRBJ1-1; unclear D gene. The sequence derives from a woman between 18 and 30 years old in good health and CMV-seronegative. CDR3 sequence: CASSFEETGSSRAFF. The DNA of the CDR3 is TGTGCCAGCAGTTTTGAGGAAACGGGGTCGTCTCGAGCTTTCTTT.